This T cell receptor beta chain was captured in a study of cytomegalovirus exposure and HLA in healthy donors. The V gene end was trimmed by 2 bases and the J gene end by 1 base; junction bases not matched to a gene: 4. This CDR3 is built from 16 residues. The germline gives CDR1 MNHNS, CDR2 SASEGT. Vbeta (60) and Jbeta (13) primers were used in the PCR. Under the authors' procedure: An analysis that came later counted roughly 87 million unique TCR beta chains, approximately 10 million shared. Assay used: immunoSEQ multiplex PCR; TCRdb lists only in-frame clones, some missing. V, J and clone size were drawn from that table, and D and trimming were deduced from the DNA. This sample has around 94,000 clones, with approximately 77% found just once.

The chain uses TRBV6-1 and TRBJ2-3; 9 bases match TRBD1. The sequence was collected from a male donor in good health and CMV-seropositive. Sequenced input: PBMCs. CDR3 protein: CASSEHRGQGTDTQYF. The DNA for the CDR3 is TGTGCCAGCAGTGAACACAGGGGGCAGGGCACAGATACGCAGTATTTT.